These T cell receptor beta chains were read from a single sample in a study of blood T cell repertoires in COVID-19. TCRdb keeps only in-frame clones here, not all; method: immunoSEQ multiplex PCR. The table lists over 350,000 clones, around 89% of them singletons, with 4% to 5.5% in the top ten. The sample comprised peripheral blood. The source is a woman aged 30 to 39 with acute or convalescent COVID-19. CDR3s include the opening cysteine and the closing phenylalanine or tryptophan.

TRBJ2-7 TRBV5-1 CASSYKTGLNYEQYF
TRBJ1-5 TRBV10-3 CAISGQGDQPQHF
TRBJ1-4 TRBV6-5 CAILQDLNEKLFF
TRBJ1-5 TRBV4-1 CASSHIGLGAKTNQPQHF
TRBJ2-5 TRBV4-1 CASSQDSLRVQETQYF
TRBJ2-7 TRBV5-1 CASSPTQGSGSYEQYF
TRBJ2-5 TRBV11-2 CASSSGLGETQYF
TRBJ2-7 TRBV4-1 CASSALAGYYEQYF
TRBJ1-6 TRBV5-4 CASSILQSSYNSPLHF
TRBJ1-2 TRBV5-5 CASSRETVGYTF
TRBJ2-1 TRBV7-8 CASSLGTSGGYEQFF
TRBJ2-1 TRBV7-2 CASSLGQGSEQFF
TRBJ1-5 TRBV15 CATSEETRGPGNQPQHF
TRBJ2-2 TRBV30 CAWASGGNTGELFF
TRBJ1-4 TRBV10-3 CAISGQLVEKLFF
TRBJ2-1 TRBV29-1 CSVETPKSGALLFANEQFF